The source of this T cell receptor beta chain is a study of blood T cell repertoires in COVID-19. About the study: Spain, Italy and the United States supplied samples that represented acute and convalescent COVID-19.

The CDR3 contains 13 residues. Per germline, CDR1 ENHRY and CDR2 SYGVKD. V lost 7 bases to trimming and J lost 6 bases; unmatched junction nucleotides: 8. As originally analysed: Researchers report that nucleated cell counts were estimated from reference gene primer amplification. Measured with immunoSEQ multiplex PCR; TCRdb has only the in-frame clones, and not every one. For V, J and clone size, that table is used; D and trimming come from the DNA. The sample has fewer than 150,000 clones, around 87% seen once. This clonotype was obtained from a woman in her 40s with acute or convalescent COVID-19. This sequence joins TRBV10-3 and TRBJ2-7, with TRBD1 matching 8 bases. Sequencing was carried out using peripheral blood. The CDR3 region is CAINLDRATEQYF. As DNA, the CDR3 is TGTGCCATCAATTTGGACAGGGCAACCGAGCAGTACTTC.